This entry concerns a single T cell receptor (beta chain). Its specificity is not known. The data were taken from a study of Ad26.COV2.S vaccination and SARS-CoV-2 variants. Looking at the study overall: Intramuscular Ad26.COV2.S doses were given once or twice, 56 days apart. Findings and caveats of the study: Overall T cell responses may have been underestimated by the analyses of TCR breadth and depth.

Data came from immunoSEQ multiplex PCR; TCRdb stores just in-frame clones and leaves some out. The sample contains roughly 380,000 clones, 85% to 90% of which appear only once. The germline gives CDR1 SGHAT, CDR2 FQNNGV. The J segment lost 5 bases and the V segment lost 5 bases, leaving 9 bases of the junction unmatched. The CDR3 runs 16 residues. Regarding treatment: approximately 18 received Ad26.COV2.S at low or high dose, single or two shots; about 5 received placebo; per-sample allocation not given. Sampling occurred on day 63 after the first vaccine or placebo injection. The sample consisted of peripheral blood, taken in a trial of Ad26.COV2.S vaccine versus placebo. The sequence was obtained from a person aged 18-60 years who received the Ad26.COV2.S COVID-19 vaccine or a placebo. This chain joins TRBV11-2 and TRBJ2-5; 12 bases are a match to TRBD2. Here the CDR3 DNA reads TGTGCCAGCAGCCTAAGGGCGCTAGCGGGGGGGGAGACCCAGTACTTC. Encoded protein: CASSLRALAGGETQYF.